The rows below give T cell receptor beta chains drawn from one sample of a study of cytomegalovirus exposure and HLA in healthy donors. The protocol was immunoSEQ multiplex PCR, while the TCRdb copy is restricted to in-frame clones and leaves out a portion. Among around 150,000 clones listed, roughly four fifths were seen once. Sample: PBMCs. Every receptor here comes from a male donor in good health and CMV-seronegative. Both conserved end residues are part of each CDR3.

j_call v_call cdr3_aa
TRBJ2-7 TRBV7-9 CSSSLGGRSYEQYF
TRBJ1-2 TRBV5-6 CASSLWQVGDRYTF
TRBJ2-5 TRBV7-3 CASSSGGGETQYF
TRBJ2-1 TRBV7-9 CASSLGLAGDKDEQFF
TRBJ1-1 TRBV5-1 CASSPRVSGGGRGNTEAFF
TRBJ2-3 TRBV6-4 CASSDGGEPDTQYF
TRBJ1-2 TRBV6-5 CASSLGQGLNYGYTF
TRBJ1-2 TRBV6-5 CASSSGGTGYGYTF
TRBJ2-7 TRBV2 CASSDERGTAEQYF
TRBJ2-1 TRBV9 CASSASGGGLNEQFF
TRBJ2-3 TRBV9 CASSVLAGGTDTQYF
TRBJ1-5 TRBV28 CASSSLRQGNQPQHF
TRBJ2-7 TRBV28 CASRRIQGFRNEQYF
TRBJ2-7 TRBV28 CASSLTSGSGYEQYF
TRBJ1-2 TRBV5-4 CASSPIQGVYGYTF
TRBJ1-5 TRBV4-2 CASSLGARGISNQPQHF
TRBJ2-7 TRBV11-2 CASSLPASGSYEQYF
TRBJ2-1 TRBV13 CASRENDRVGDEQFF
TRBJ2-3 TRBV9 CASSGRTSRDTQYF
TRBJ1-3 TRBV11-2 CASSLDRGNTIYF
TRBJ1-2 TRBV27 CASSTSGWAWGYTF
TRBJ1-1 TRBV5-4 CASSSGGLGTEAFF
TRBJ2-7 TRBV18 CASSPFQGPSYEQYF
TRBJ1-4 TRBV2 CASRPTGGGEKLFF
TRBJ2-3 TRBV5-1 CASSLDRGRTDTQYF
TRBJ1-1 TRBV5-5 CASSLFLEAFF
TRBJ1-2 TRBV6-5 CASRGSGGGYTF
TRBJ1-1 TRBV6-5 CASNPNGGEEAFF
TRBJ2-3 TRBV9 CASSVGAGGLHTQYF
TRBJ2-7 TRBV28 CASTSTDYAYEQYF
TRBJ1-6 TRBV18 CASSPARQSNSPLHF
TRBJ2-7 TRBV7-2 CASSLDIIQYGEQYF
TRBJ2-7 TRBV14 CASSPQLAAYEQYF
TRBJ1-1 TRBV28 CASSSQTVEAFF
TRBJ1-1 TRBV5-1 CASSLTGGRTSNTEAFF
TRBJ2-7 TRBV30 CAWSYGYEQYF
TRBJ2-7 TRBV11-2 CASSHRYGGTYEQYF
TRBJ2-3 TRBV6-5 CASSYERETDTQYF
TRBJ2-2 TRBV7-7 CASSPGASGATGELFF
TRBJ2-5 TRBV15 CATSRELAGGQETQYF
TRBJ1-3 TRBV5-1 CASSLATGGSGNTIYF
TRBJ1-4 TRBV9 CASSSPDGRENEKLFF
TRBJ2-1 TRBV4-1 CASSQFDSSYNEQFF
TRBJ2-7 TRBV5-5 CASSLAGSFMADEQYF